This T cell receptor (beta chain) came from a study of blood T cells in healthy people across ages. The germline gives CDR1 LGHDT, CDR2 YNNKEL (reference sequence). The CDR3 covers 14 residues. V lost 0 bases and J 3 bases, leaving 9 bases between the germline ends. With a J-beta primer mix and a sample-barcoded 5' primer, a second PCR ran 7 to 11 cycles. Via MiXCR, TCRdb re-called the 5' RACE reads, giving one row per CDR3 protein. This table has fewer than 1,200,000 distinct CDR3 sequences, about 25% appearing once. The same data also went into a second study, on T cells of mothers and their children. That work contributes: Overlap in related mother-child pairs always slightly exceeded unrelated pairs, never significantly.

The V and J genes are TRBV3-1 and TRBJ2-7; possibly TRBD2 for D (5 bases). This clonotype was obtained from a girl aged 2-10 years in good health. Material for sequencing was blood. Here the CDR3 reads CASSQDPAGYEQYF. The CDR3 nucleotides are TGTGCCAGCAGCCAAGATCCGGCGGGCTACGAGCAGTACTTC.